This TCR beta chain derives from a study of cytomegalovirus exposure and HLA in healthy donors. In the PCR, 60 Vbeta and 13 Jbeta primers were used. Clones were read by immunoSEQ multiplex PCR, and TCRdb kept only the in-frame ones, dropping some. Of some 180,000 clones in the sample, over 80% were seen once. The CDR3 is 17 amino acids. Trimming took off 0 bases at V and 0 bases at J, with 15 bases between the two ends. The germline CDR1 and CDR2 sequences are KGHSH and LQKENI. The genes are TRBV18 and TRBJ2-7; perhaps TRBD2 as D (6 bases). The sequence was obtained from a man aged 40-50 years in good health and CMV-seronegative. Sequences were obtained from PBMCs. CDR3 DNA: TGTGCCAGCTCACCACCGGGCACTAGCCCTAGCTCCTACGAGCAGTACTTC. It encodes CASSPPGTSPSSYEQYF.